The 7 T cell receptor beta chains presented below share a single source sample, sequenced in a study of cytomegalovirus exposure and HLA in healthy donors. The study ran its PCR with 60 Vbeta and 13 Jbeta primers. Using immunoSEQ multiplex PCR, the repertoire was profiled, and TCRdb retains in-frame clones only, with some absent. This sample has approximately 110,000 clones; more than 60% occur once, and the top ten carry over 5%. The sequenced sample was PBMCs. The receptors were sampled from a female donor in good health and CMV-seropositive.

The chain employs TRBV7-2 and TRBJ1-3; D might be TRBD1 (5 bases). Trimming removed 5 bases at V and 3 bases at J, with 14 bases between. Germline V gives CDR1 SGHTA, CDR2 FQGNSA. The CDR3 is 15 amino acids. The CDR3 DNA is TGTGCCAGCAGCCGTAACGGGGGGAGTGGAAACACCATATATTTT. This gives the protein CASSRNGGSGNTIYF.

CDR3 sequence: CASSAGGEQYLSEAFF. In DNA form, the CDR3 reads TGTGCCAGTAGTGCAGGGGGCGAGCAGTATTTATCTGAAGCTTTCTTT. V and J are TRBV19 and TRBJ1-1; 8 nucleotides align to TRBD1. Germline V gene lookup returns CDR1 LNHDA and CDR2 SQIVND (reference sequence). The length of the CDR3 is 16 residues. Unmatched junction bases numbered 14, after V lost 5 bases and J lost 6 bases. Together with reference TRBV19 and TRBJ1-1, the CDR3 gives the full variable domain: DGGITQSPKYLFRKEGQNVTLSCEQNLNHDAMYWYRQDPGQGLRLIYYSQIVNDFQKGDIAEGYSVSREKKESFPLTVTSAQKNPTAFYLCASSAGGEQYLSEAFFGQGTRLTVV.

This chain connects TRBV11-2 to TRBJ2-7; 14 bases map to TRBD2. This CDR3 region has 15 residues. CDR1 is SGHAT and CDR2 is FQNNGV in the germline V gene. V gave up 5 bases and J gave up 4 bases; unmatched junction bases: 4. The CDR3 sequence is CASSGTSGSRYEQYF. DNA for the CDR3: TGTGCCAGCAGCGGGACTAGCGGGAGTCGGTACGAGCAGTACTTC.

V gene TRBV10-3 combines with J gene TRBJ2-3, with 11 bases that match TRBD2. The CDR3 is made up of 16 amino acids. Trimming removed 0 bases from V and 5 bases from J; junction bases left unmatched: 4. Germline CDR1 ENHRY, CDR2 SYGVKD. Written as DNA, the CDR3 is TGTGCCATCAGTGAGTCTAGCGGGGGGGCCAGAGATACGCAGTATTTT. Translated, it gives CAISESSGGARDTQYF.

The rearrangement links TRBV15 to TRBJ2-5; no reliable D call. Trimming removed 0 bases at V and 4 bases at J, with 6 bases between. The CDR3 is made up of 13 amino acids. In germline, CDR1 is LNHNV, CDR2 YYDKDF (reference sequence). CDR3 in amino acids: CATSREYGETQYF. DNA of the CDR3: TGTGCCACCAGCAGAGAGTACGGAGAGACCCAGTACTTC.

This clone was detected once. The chain employs TRBV11-3 and TRBJ2-7, with 9 bases aligning to TRBD1. The CDR3 runs 14 residues. Per the germline V gene, CDR1 is SGHNT and CDR2 is YENEEA. V shed 4 bases, J shed 6 bases, and the junction held 7 bases outside the gene matches. CDR3 coding DNA: TGTGCCAGCAGCTGGGACAGGGAGGGGGCCGAGCAGTACTTC. Translating it yields CASSWDREGAEQYF.

This chain uses TRBV7-9 with TRBJ2-7; D unresolved. The V gene lost 0 bases and the J gene lost 7 bases, with 10 bases spanning the gap. Germline values: CDR1 SEHNR, CDR2 FQNEAQ (reference sequence). The CDR3 consists of 13 residues. The CDR3 nucleotides are TGTGCCAGCAGCTTAGCGACGGCGGCGGAGCAGTACTTC. It codes for CASSLATAAEQYF. Drawing the rest from reference TRBV7-9 and TRBJ2-7, the complete variable domain is DTGVSQNPRHKITKRGQNVTFRCDPISEHNRLYWYRQTLGQGPEFLTYFQNEAQLEKSRLLSDRFSAERPKGSFSTLEIQRTEQGDSAMYLCASSLATAAEQYFGPGTRLTVT.